The 24 T cell receptor beta chains below all came from one sample that was sequenced in a study of CD8+CD57+ T cells in acquired aplastic anemia. According to the study, genomic DNA was the template for TCR beta VDJ and CDR3 profiling. TCRdb processed the reads anew with MiXCR; each CDR3 protein has one entry. The data show 300,000 or so distinct CDR3 sequences, roughly 50% seen once. Sequencing input: sorted CD4+, CD8+, or CD8+CD57+ T cells (not recorded which) from PBMCs. Every receptor here comes from a human donor with severe aplastic anemia or a healthy control (not recorded which).

This clonotype was detected ten times or more. This chain links TRBV19 with TRBJ2-7, with 15 bases aligning to TRBD2. This CDR3 has 17 amino acids. Germline-derived CDR1 and CDR2 are LNHDA and SQIVND (reference sequence). The V gene end was trimmed by 5 bases and the J gene end by 2 bases; junction bases not matched to a gene: 7. The CDR3 sequence: CASSPRTSGGAPYEQYF. CDR3 sequence (DNA): TGTGCCAGTAGTCCTCGGACTAGCGGGGGGGCCCCCTACGAGCAGTACTTC.

The chain couples TRBV20-1 to TRBJ2-3; TRBD1 might be the D (7 bases). This CDR3 is built from 16 residues. Trimming left V 5 bases short and J 1 base short, with 19 bases between. The germline CDR1 and CDR2 sequences are DFQATT and SNEGSKA (reference sequence). This CDR3 is CSAPRASRGGTDTQYF. The CDR3 DNA follows: TGCAGTGCTCCCCGCGCGAGCAGGGGGGGCACAGATACGCAGTATTTT.

This clonotype has ten or more counts. V gene TRBV5-8 combines with J gene TRBJ1-3; D is undetermined. Trimming shortened V by 3 bases and J by 0 bases, and 13 bases separated the two germline ends. Germline V gene sequence: CDR1 SGHTS, CDR2 YDEGEE. The CDR3 has 16 amino acids. This CDR3 is CASSWTHWSSGNTIYF. In nucleotides, the CDR3 is TGTGCCAGCAGCTGGACGCACTGGAGCTCTGGAAACACCATATATTTT. Full variable domain (remainder filled in from reference TRBV5-8 and TRBJ1-3): EAGVTQSPTHLIKTRGQQATLRCSPISGHTSVYWYQQALGLGLQFLLWYDEGEERNRGNFPPRFSGRQFPNYSSELNVNALELEDSALYLCASSWTHWSSGNTIYFGEGSWLTVV.

The CDR3: CASSSGGAIGGYTF. For the CDR3, the DNA is TGTGCCAGCAGCTCCGGGGGGGCCATCGGTGGCTACACCTTC. The chain uses TRBV7-9 and TRBJ1-2, with D possibly matching TRBD1 (6 bases). In germline, CDR1 is SEHNR, CDR2 FQNEAQ (reference sequence). V lost 4 bases and J 7 bases, leaving 16 bases between the germline ends. There are 14 residues in the CDR3. The entire variable domain, with the rest obtained from reference TRBV7-9 and TRBJ1-2, is as follows: DTGVSQNPRHKITKRGQNVTFRCDPISEHNRLYWYRQTLGQGPEFLTYFQNEAQLEKSRLLSDRFSAERPKGSFSTLEIQRTEQGDSAMYLCASSSGGAIGGYTFGSGTRLTVV.

This clonotype was recorded a few times. The gene calls are TRBV7-9 and TRBJ2-7; no clear D gene. The germline V gene has CDR1 SEHNR and CDR2 FQNEAQ (reference sequence). The CDR3 runs 14 residues. V was cut by 1 base and J by 0 bases, with 7 bases left in between. In DNA, the CDR3 is TGTGCCAGCAGCTTAGAGTACACCTCCTACGAGCAGTACTTC. Translating it yields CASSLEYTSYEQYF.

This clonotype occurred many times. The CDR3 coding sequence is TGCAGTGCTAGGCCCCCTGGACAGAGGCGACAGGGGGACACTGAAGCTTTCTTT. Amino acid sequence: CSARPPGQRRQGDTEAFF. The chain combines TRBV20-1 with TRBJ1-1, with 9 bases fitting TRBD1. Germline-derived CDR1 and CDR2 are DFQATT and SNEGSKA (reference sequence). The V gene end was trimmed by 3 bases and the J gene end by 3 bases; junction bases not matched to a gene: 17. The CDR3 is 18 residues long.

The chain carries TRBV25-1 and TRBJ2-3, with 13 bases fitting TRBD2. CDR3 length: 19 amino acids. With 1 base clipped from V and 2 bases from J, the junction kept 9 bases outside the gene matches. In germline, CDR1 is MGHDK, CDR2 SYGVNS. This CDR3 reads CASSELLAGGYGYTDTQYF. The CDR3 coding sequence is TGTGCCAGCAGTGAATTACTAGCGGGAGGGTACGGCTACACAGATACGCAGTATTTT.

The chain employs TRBV7-3 and TRBJ1-2; a possible D gene is TRBD1 (6 bases). CDR1 and CDR2 (germline): SGHTA, FQGTGA. The CDR3 extends over 13 amino acids. The V and J ends lost 5 bases and 3 bases respectively, with 10 bases between them. The DNA for the CDR3 is TGTGCCAGCAGCACGAACAGGGACTATGGCTACACCTTC. It is translated as CASSTNRDYGYTF.

There are many counts of this clonotype. The chain links TRBV28 to TRBJ1-3; D unclear. Trimming shortened V by 5 bases and J by 4 bases, and 9 bases separated the two germline ends. The CDR3 totals 13 residues. CDR1 and CDR2 (germline): MDHEN, SYDVKM. CDR3 loop: CASSLFKGNTIYF. The DNA for the CDR3 is TGTGCCAGCAGTCTGTTTAAAGGAAACACCATATATTTT.

The chain joins TRBV10-1 to TRBJ2-7; unclear D gene. Per the germline V gene, CDR1 is WNHNN and CDR2 is SYGVQD (reference sequence). This CDR3 is built from 12 residues. The V end was cut by 0 bases, the J end by 10 bases, with 10 bases between. The CDR3, as DNA: TGCGCCAGCAGTGAGTCCTCAGCGAAACAGTACTTC. It specifies CASSESSAKQYF.

The chain carries TRBV5-8 and TRBJ2-6; tentative D call: TRBD2 (5 bases). V lost 7 bases and J 0 bases, leaving 20 bases between the germline ends. The germline V gene has CDR1 SGHTS and CDR2 YDEGEE. This CDR3 is 18 amino acids long. The CDR3, as DNA: TGTGCCAGCTTCCTCAGGCCCCGACTACTCTCTGGGGCCAACGTCCTGACTTTC. Its protein is CASFLRPRLLSGANVLTF.

The table lists this clonotype with many counts. The rearrangement joins TRBV20-1 to TRBJ2-7; tentative D call: TRBD2 (7 bases). Germline CDR1 DFQATT, CDR2 SNEGSKA (reference sequence). The CDR3 is 15 amino acids. V was pared by 0 bases and J by 7 bases, with 19 bases between. The CDR3 reads CSARDLGGPSREQYF. CDR3 coding DNA: TGCAGTGCTAGAGATCTCGGGGGGCCGAGTCGGGAGCAGTACTTC.

This clonotype has only a few counts. V and J are TRBV15 and TRBJ2-7; TRBD1 or TRBD2 may be the D gene (5 bases each). V gave up 0 bases and J gave up 1 base, with 7 bases separating them. There are 14 residues in the CDR3. CDR1 LNHNV and CDR2 YYDKDF come from the germline V gene (reference sequence). The CDR3 region has the DNA TGTGCCACCAGCAGAGACAGGGAGTCCTACGAGCAGTACTTC. It encodes CATSRDRESYEQYF. Full variable domain (rest looked up from reference TRBV15 and TRBJ2-7): DAMVIQNPRYQVTQFGKPVTLSCSQTLNHNVMYWYQQKSSQAPKLLFHYYDKDFNNEADTPDNFQSRRPNTSFCFLDIRSPGLGDTAMYLCATSRDRESYEQYFGPGTRLTVT.

The chain is built from TRBV24-1 and TRBJ2-1; TRBD2 aligns across 8 bases. This CDR3 has 13 residues. Germline CDR1 is KGHDR and CDR2 is SFDVKD. J was trimmed by 3 bases and V by 8 bases; bases with no gene match: 2. CDR3 bases: TGTGCCACCAACCGGGAGGGCTACAATGAGCAGTTCTTC. Translating gives CATNREGYNEQFF.

This clonotype is a singleton in its sample. The chain has TRBV19 and TRBJ1-5; unclear D gene. The germline V gene has CDR1 LNHDA and CDR2 SQIVND (reference sequence). There are 15 residues in the CDR3. V gave up 6 bases and J gave up 0 bases, with 12 bases separating them. The DNA for the CDR3 is TGTGCCAGTAGCGTCGGTGGATATAGCAATCAGCCCCAGCATTTT. This gives the protein CASSVGGYSNQPQHF. Together with reference TRBV19 and TRBJ1-5, the CDR3 gives the full variable domain: DGGITQSPKYLFRKEGQNVTLSCEQNLNHDAMYWYRQDPGQGLRLIYYSQIVNDFQKGDIAEGYSVSREKKESFPLTVTSAQKNPTAFYLCASSVGGYSNQPQHFGDGTRLSIL.

This clonotype has only a few counts. A read error is possible here, since a much larger clone lies one base away. The V gene is TRBV24-1, the J gene TRBJ1-1; TRBD1 might be the D (6 bases). V lost 9 bases and J 6 bases, leaving 19 bases between the germline ends. Germline loops: CDR1 KGHDR, CDR2 SFDVKD. The CDR3 spans 14 residues. In DNA, the CDR3 is TGTGCCACCCCGTCCCAGGGGAAGGACCCTGAAGCTTTCTTT. Translating gives CATPSQGKDPEAFF.

V usage is TRBV25-1 and J usage is TRBJ2-3; D not resolved. From germline, CDR1 is MGHDK and CDR2 SYGVNS. The CDR3 consists of 10 residues. CDR3 region: CGNHQDTQYF. The CDR3 bases are TGTGGCAACCATCAAGATACGCAGTATTTT.

This clonotype appeared a few times. The V gene is TRBV9, the J gene TRBJ2-3; 8 bases align to TRBD2. CDR3 length: 15 amino acids. Germline CDR1 reads SGDLS; CDR2 reads YYNGEE. J lost 6 bases, V lost 4 bases, and 10 bases had no gene match. CDR3 residues: CASSIGGGGGDTQYF. The CDR3 region has the DNA TGTGCCAGCAGCATCGGGGGGGGGGGTGGGGATACGCAGTATTTT.

V and J are TRBV12-5 and TRBJ2-7, with D possibly TRBD1 on 8 matching bases. This CDR3 contains 16 residues. The V gene lost 1 base and the J gene lost 1 base, with 14 bases spanning the gap. Looked up from germline, CDR1 is LGHNT and CDR2 is FRNRAP. CDR3 in amino acids: CASGLDNRGGSYEQYF. Written as DNA, the CDR3 is TGTGCTAGTGGTTTGGACAACAGGGGGGGATCCTACGAGCAGTACTTC.

This clonotype has just one count. The genes are TRBV7-6 and TRBJ2-2; no definite D call. The length of the CDR3 is 13 residues. The V and J ends lost 5 bases and 7 bases respectively, with 11 bases between them. Germline values: CDR1 SGHVS, CDR2 FNYEAQ. This CDR3 reads CASSQSEYGELFF. For the CDR3, the DNA is TGTGCCAGCAGCCAATCGGAGTACGGGGAGCTGTTTTTT.

In regard to this clonotype: This may be a read error, as it is one base from a much larger clone. V is TRBV15 and J is TRBJ1-3; no clear D. In germline, CDR1 is LNHNV, CDR2 YYDKDF (reference sequence). The CDR3 totals 13 residues. V gave up 1 base and J gave up 4 bases, with 5 bases separating them. This chain's CDR3 is CATSRALGNTIYF. Here the CDR3 DNA reads TGTGCCACCAGCAGAGCGCTCGGAAACACCATATATTTT.

The CDR3 nucleotides are TGTGCCAGCAGTGTGCAGGCAGGGAGAGCCAAAAACATTCAGTACTTC. Translated, it gives CASSVQAGRAKNIQYF. The J gene is TRBJ2-4, the V gene TRBV2, with D possibly being TRBD1 or TRBD2 (5 bases each). Per germline, CDR1 SNHLY and CDR2 FYNNEI. V dropped 4 bases and J dropped 0 bases, with 13 bases sitting between them. The CDR3 contains 16 residues.

The J gene is TRBJ1-6, the V gene TRBV10-3, with TRBD1 as a possible D gene (6 bases). From germline, CDR1 is ENHRY and CDR2 SYGVKD. This CDR3 comprises 13 residues. Between the trimmed V and J ends, which lost 5 bases and 4 bases, there was a span of 6 bases. The CDR3 loop reads CAISQGYNSPLHF. CDR3 nucleotide sequence: TGTGCCATCAGTCAGGGGTATAATTCACCCCTCCACTTT.

V gene TRBV5-1 combines with J gene TRBJ2-6; 7 bases map to TRBD1. J was trimmed by 0 bases and V by 3 bases; bases with no gene match: 3. Germline V gene data show CDR1 as SGHRS and CDR2 as YFSETQ. The CDR3 has 16 residues. The CDR3 protein is CASSSGDSSGANVLTF. In DNA, the CDR3 is TGCGCCAGCAGCTCCGGGGACAGCTCTGGGGCCAACGTCCTGACTTTC.